This TCR beta chain was recovered during a study of response to subunit inactivated influenza vaccine (dated by TCRdb to the late 2010s). With respect to the entire study: The study used deep quantitative T cell receptor repertoire profiling to track responses to a trivalent subunit inactivated influenza vaccine. General conclusions and limits of the study: The authors suggested that each seasonal influenza vaccination may recruit only a limited number of new T cells.

The CDR3 starts with the cysteine, ends with the phenylalanine, and has 14 residues. The entry retains the CDR3 DNA only, 42 bases that are in frame from base 1. In the germline V gene (reference sequence), CDR1 corresponds to SEHNR and CDR2 to FQNEAQ. Between the V and J ends, shortened by 5 bases and 3 bases respectively, the junction contains 14 bases. The library was produced with RT-PCR. Sequencing relied on an Illumina HiSeq 2500. Using fastp trimming at Q25 and MiXCR clonotype assembly, TCRdb reanalyzed the public sequencing data and kept in-frame beta chains. All rows with the same CDR3 protein become a single entry with the most common DNA and genes. The sample contains over 800,000 distinct CDR3 sequences, approximately 21% of them found a single time. The ten most abundant clones make up 10% of the sample. As for this clonotype: Its antigen has not been determined. Base-call qualities are not available, and no considerably larger clone is one nucleotide away.

Sequenced here: PBMCs from blood, sampled roughly 5 days after vaccination. Recombination linked TRBV7-9 to TRBJ2-7, with TRBD1 tentatively as D gene (6 bases match). The clonotype comes from a man aged 50 to 59 who received an inactivated influenza vaccine. Donor details come from another sample of the same person, matched by shared clones. The bases are TGTGCCAGCAGCCCCCGGGACACAAACTACGAGCAGTACTTC. Translated, this is CASSPRDTNYEQYF.